These T cell receptor beta chains were read from a single sample in a study of blood T cells in healthy people across ages. TCRdb reprocessed the 5' RACE reads via MiXCR and lists one record per CDR3 protein. The sample holds about 670,000 distinct CDR3 sequences; 45% to 60% are singletons and the top ten take 13%. Material for sequencing was blood. The source is a woman of 80 years or more in good health. Each CDR3 is given with its conserved first and last residue. D genes are given only for firm matches. Size is stated for part of the rows, as once, few or many counts, or as a class when the clone is expanded.

d_gene	len	abundance	j_gene	v_gene	CDR3aa	CDR3nt
TRBD2	15	-	TRBJ2-1	TRBV7-6	CASSFQLASLNEQFF	TGTGCCAGCAGCTTTCAACTAGCGAGTCTCAATGAGCAGTTCTTC
TRBD1	15	-	TRBJ1-6	TRBV9	CASSPEDRPNSPLHF	TGTGCCAGCAGCCCAGAGGACAGGCCGAATTCACCCCTCCACTTT
-	12	many	TRBJ1-2	TRBV12-3/TRBV12-4	CASSSWGYGYTF	TGTGCCAGCAGTTCTTGGGGCTATGGCTACACCTTC
-	12	-	TRBJ1-2	TRBV7-9	CASNPGGPGYTF	TGTGCCAGCAACCCGGGGGGCCCGGGCTACACCTTC
-	15	-	TRBJ2-3	TRBV21-1	CASKTRDGRTDTQYF	TGTGCCAGCAAGACCCGGGACGGCCGCACAGATACGCAGTATTTT
-	12	many	TRBJ2-2	TRBV6-5	CASRLGSGELFF	TGTGCCAGCAGGCTGGGGTCCGGGGAGCTGTTTTTT
-	12	once	TRBJ1-2	TRBV12-3/TRBV12-4	CASSPLFYGYTF	TGTGCCAGCAGCCCGCTCTTCTATGGCTACACCTTC
TRBD2	17	many	TRBJ2-5	TRBV7-8	CASSLAAGTSGQETQYF	TGTGCCAGCAGCTTAGCAGCCGGGACTAGCGGACAAGAGACCCAGTACTTC
TRBD2	14	-	TRBJ2-7	TRBV29-1	CSVLYGGISYEQYF	TGCAGCGTTCTTTACGGGGGGATCTCCTACGAGCAGTACTTC
-	13	-	TRBJ2-7	TRBV29-1	CSVRLILVGEQYF	TGCAGCGTTCGACTGATTTTGGTGGGCGAGCAGTACTTC
-	15	-	TRBJ2-5	TRBV10-3	CAISEQGGPQETQYF	TGTGCCATCAGTGAGCAGGGGGGGCCTCAAGAGACCCAGTACTTC
TRBD1	16	-	TRBJ2-1	TRBV25-1	CASSEYSTGVANEQFF	TGTGCCAGCAGTGAATACTCGACAGGGGTTGCAAATGAGCAGTTCTTC
TRBD1	17	-	TRBJ1-4	TRBV27	CASSFLPPTGPPEKLFF	TGTGCCAGCAGTTTTCTCCCCCCGACAGGGCCCCCTGAAAAACTGTTTTTT
-	18	-	TRBJ2-4	TRBV6-5	CASSYSGQRVLAKNIQYF	TGTGCCAGCAGTTACTCTGGACAGAGAGTCCTAGCCAAAAACATTCAGTACTTC
-	15	few	TRBJ1-5	TRBV7-8	CASSPQLGVTQPQHF	TGTGCCAGCAGCCCCCAGTTGGGGGTAACGCAGCCCCAGCATTTT
TRBD1	14	many	TRBJ2-7	TRBV9	CASSAQGSSYEQYF	TGTGCCAGCAGCGCACAGGGGAGCTCCTACGAGCAGTACTTC
-	13	-	TRBJ2-7	TRBV29-1	CSVESGLAYEQYF	TGCAGCGTTGAAAGCGGCCTCGCCTACGAGCAGTACTTC
-	15	few	TRBJ1-5	TRBV28	CASTYLRGIGQPQHF	TGTGCCAGCACCTACCTCAGGGGAATAGGTCAGCCCCAGCATTTT
TRBD1	17	many	TRBJ1-2	TRBV27	CASSLSPPTGENYGYTF	TGTGCCAGCAGTTTATCCCCACCTACAGGGGAAAACTATGGCTACACCTTC
-	16	few	TRBJ2-3	TRBV24-1	CATSDPGRSSTDTQYF	TGTGCCACCAGTGATCCTGGCAGATCTAGCACAGATACGCAGTATTTT
TRBD2	16	-	TRBJ2-3	TRBV28	CASSASTSGRADTQYF	TGTGCCAGCAGTGCATCGACTAGCGGGAGAGCAGATACGCAGTATTTT
-	15	-	TRBJ1-2	TRBV20-1	CSARDLRGINYGYTF	TGCAGTGCTAGAGATCTTCGGGGGATAAACTATGGCTACACCTTC
-	14	few	TRBJ2-6	TRBV29-1	CSVIVRSGANVLTF	TGCAGCGTAATAGTCCGCTCTGGGGCCAACGTCCTGACTTTC
TRBD2	13	-	TRBJ2-5	TRBV29-1	CSVDPPDRGEQYF	TGCAGCGTTGATCCGCCAGATCGGGGGGAGCAGTACTTC
-	16	-	TRBJ1-1	TRBV5-1	CASSPDSAGRHTEAFF	TGCGCCAGCAGCCCTGACAGCGCAGGGCGACACACTGAAGCTTTCTTT
TRBD2	16	-	TRBJ2-5	TRBV20-1	CSARESGLAGWETQYF	TGCAGTGCTAGAGAGTCGGGACTAGCGGGATGGGAGACCCAGTACTTC
-	14	-	TRBJ1-1	TRBV27	CASSLNGGNTEAFF	TGTGCCAGCAGTTTAAATGGAGGGAACACTGAAGCTTTCTTT
-	14	-	TRBJ1-1	TRBV2	CASRTTGQNTEAFF	TGTGCCAGCAGAACTACCGGGCAGAACACTGAAGCTTTCTTT
-	15	-	TRBJ2-5	TRBV5-1	CASSPSGQTQETQYF	TGCGCCAGCAGCCCAAGTGGGCAGACTCAAGAGACCCAGTACTTC
-	12	-	TRBJ2-5	TRBV28	CASIGTVETQYF	TGTGCCAGCATAGGGACTGTGGAGACCCAGTACTTC
-	16	few	TRBJ1-2	TRBV5-1	CASSFASVSNWDGYTF	TGCGCCAGCAGCTTCGCTTCCGTATCCAATTGGGACGGCTACACCTTC
TRBD2	18	-	TRBJ2-1	TRBV6-1	CASSASSGSVGAYNEQFF	TGTGCCAGCAGTGCTAGTAGCGGGAGTGTTGGGGCCTACAATGAGCAGTTCTTC
TRBD1	12	few	TRBJ1-6	TRBV12-3/TRBV12-4	CASGQGSSPLHF	TGTGCCTCCGGACAGGGAAGTTCACCCCTCCACTTT
TRBD2	15	many	TRBJ2-1	TRBV12-3/TRBV12-4	CASSTGGRRIDEQFF	TGTGCCAGCAGTACAGGCGGGAGGAGGATCGATGAGCAGTTCTTC
TRBD1	14	-	TRBJ2-7	TRBV19	CAITSGTDPREQYF	TGTGCCATTACTTCCGGGACAGACCCTAGGGAGCAGTACTTC
TRBD1	16	many	TRBJ1-5	TRBV6-5	CASSRGTGTRNQPQHF	TGTGCCAGCAGTCGCGGGACAGGGACTCGCAATCAGCCCCAGCATTTT
TRBD2	14	-	TRBJ2-1	TRBV7-7	CASSPTLKAGHKFF	TGTGCCAGCAGCCCGACGCTGAAAGCGGGGCACAAGTTCTTC
-	14	-	TRBJ1-2	TRBV28	CASSLKGLGPGYTF	TGTGCCAGCAGTTTAAAGGGACTGGGTCCTGGCTACACCTTC
-	11	-	TRBJ2-3	TRBV12-3/TRBV12-4	CASSQFDTQYF	TGTGCCAGCTCCCAGTTTGATACGCAGTATTTT
TRBD2	16	few	TRBJ2-2	TRBV12-3/TRBV12-4	CAGRGLAAAGTGELFF	TGTGCCGGGCGGGGACTAGCGGCAGCAGGGACCGGGGAGCTGTTTTTT
-	15	few	TRBJ2-3	TRBV18	CASSPRTDRTDTQYF	TGTGCCAGCTCACCAAGGACGGATCGCACAGATACGCAGTATTTT